This entry describes one T cell receptor (beta chain). Its target is unknown. Germline loops: CDR1 SGHRS, CDR2 YFSETQ. This CDR3 region has 15 residues. V lost 0 bases and J lost 5, with 12 bases in between. The data are from a study of blood T cells in healthy people across ages. Overall study findings and caveats: Both naive CD4+ cell counts and diversity were greater in long-lived donors than in aged donors. The unknown donor CMV status may have confounded expanded clonotype changes.

Total RNA amounts of at least 5.5 micrograms were extracted per sample. The use of a sample-barcoded 5' primer and a J-beta primer mix characterized a second PCR of about 6 to 11 cycles. TCRdb passed the 5' RACE reads through MiXCR, listing each CDR3 protein once. The sample shows more than 650,000 distinct CDR3 sequences, 20% to 25% of them seen only once. The chain recombines TRBV5-1 with TRBJ2-1, with D perhaps matching TRBD2 (5 bases). The sequenced sample was blood. This receptor was identified in a man between 70 and 80 years old in good health. The CDR3 region is CASSLAVGANNEQFF. CDR3 DNA: TGCGCCAGCAGCTTGGCCGTGGGAGCCAACAATGAGCAGTTCTTC.